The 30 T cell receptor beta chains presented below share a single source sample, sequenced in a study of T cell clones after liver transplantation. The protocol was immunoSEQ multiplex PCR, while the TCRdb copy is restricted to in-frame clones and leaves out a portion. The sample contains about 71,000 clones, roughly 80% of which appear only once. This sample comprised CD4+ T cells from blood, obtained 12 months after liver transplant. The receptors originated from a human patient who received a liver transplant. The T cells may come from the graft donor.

The DNA for the CDR3 is TGTGCCAGCAGTGAGTGGCTAGCGGGATACAATGAGCAGTTCTTC. This encodes CASSEWLAGYNEQFF. The rearrangement links TRBV2 to TRBJ2-1; TRBD2 agrees at 9 bases. J gave up 4 bases and V 3 bases, and 4 bases lay outside the gene matches. Germline V gene sequence: CDR1 SNHLY, CDR2 FYNNEI. This CDR3 is 15 amino acids long. Drawing the rest from reference TRBV2 and TRBJ2-1, the complete variable domain is EPEVTQTPSHQVTQMGQEVILRCVPISNHLYFYWYRQILGQKVEFLVSFYNNEISEKSEIFDDQFSVERPDGSNFTLKIRSTKLEDSAMYFCASSEWLAGYNEQFFGPGTRLTVL.

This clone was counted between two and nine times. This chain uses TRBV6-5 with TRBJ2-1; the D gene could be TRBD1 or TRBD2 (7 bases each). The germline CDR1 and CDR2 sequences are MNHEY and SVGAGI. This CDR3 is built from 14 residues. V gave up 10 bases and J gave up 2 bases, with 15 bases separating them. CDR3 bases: TGTGCCACCGGCAGGGGGGGCACCTACAATGAGCAGTTCTTC. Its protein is CATGRGGTYNEQFF.

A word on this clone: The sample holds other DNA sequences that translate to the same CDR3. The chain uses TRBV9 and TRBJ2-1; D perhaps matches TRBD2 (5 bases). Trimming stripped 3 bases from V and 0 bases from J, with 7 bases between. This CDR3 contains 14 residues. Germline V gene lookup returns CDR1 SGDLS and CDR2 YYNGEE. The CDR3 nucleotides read TGTGCCAGCAGCGCCCGGGACTCCTACAATGAGCAGTTCTTC. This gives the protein CASSARDSYNEQFF.

The CDR3 here is CASSSLAVYEQYF. The CDR3 DNA reads TGTGCCAGCAGCTCACTAGCGGTCTACGAGCAGTACTTC. V usage is TRBV7-2 and J usage is TRBJ2-7; 8 bases line up with TRBD2. This CDR3 is 13 amino acids long. Germline V gene lookup returns CDR1 SGHTA and CDR2 FQGNSA. Trimming removed 4 bases from V and 3 bases from J; junction bases left unmatched: 2.

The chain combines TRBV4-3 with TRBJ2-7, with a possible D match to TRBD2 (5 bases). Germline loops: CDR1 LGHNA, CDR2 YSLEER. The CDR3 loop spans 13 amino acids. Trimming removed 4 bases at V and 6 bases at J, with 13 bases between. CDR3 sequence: CASSLLVEGEQYF. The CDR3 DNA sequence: TGCGCCAGCAGCCTCTTAGTCGAGGGCGAGCAGTACTTC.

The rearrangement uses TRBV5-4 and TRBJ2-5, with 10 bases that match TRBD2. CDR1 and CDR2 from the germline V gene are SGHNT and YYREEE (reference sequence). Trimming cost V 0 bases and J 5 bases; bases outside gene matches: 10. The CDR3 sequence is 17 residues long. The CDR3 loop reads CASSLVVLAGVEETQYF. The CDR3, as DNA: TGTGCCAGCAGCTTGGTGGTCCTAGCGGGAGTGGAGGAGACCCAGTACTTC.

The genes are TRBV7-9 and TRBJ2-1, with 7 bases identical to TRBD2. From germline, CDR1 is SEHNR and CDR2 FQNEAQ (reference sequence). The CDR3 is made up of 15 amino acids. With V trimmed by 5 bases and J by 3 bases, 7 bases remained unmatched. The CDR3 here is CASSHQAGFYNEQFF. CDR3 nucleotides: TGTGCCAGCAGCCATCAAGCGGGATTCTACAATGAGCAGTTCTTC.

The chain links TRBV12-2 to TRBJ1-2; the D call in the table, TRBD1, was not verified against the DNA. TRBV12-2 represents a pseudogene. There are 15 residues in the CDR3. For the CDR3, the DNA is TGTGCAAGTCGCTTCCAGGGCAGCTACCCCTATGGCTACACCTTC. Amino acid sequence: CASRFQGSYPYGYTF.

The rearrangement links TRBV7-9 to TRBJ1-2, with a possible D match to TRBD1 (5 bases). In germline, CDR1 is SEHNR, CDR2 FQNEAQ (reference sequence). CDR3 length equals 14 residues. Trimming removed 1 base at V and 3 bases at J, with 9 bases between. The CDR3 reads CASSLGQGHYGYTF. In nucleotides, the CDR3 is TGTGCCAGCAGCTTAGGGCAGGGCCACTATGGCTACACCTTC.

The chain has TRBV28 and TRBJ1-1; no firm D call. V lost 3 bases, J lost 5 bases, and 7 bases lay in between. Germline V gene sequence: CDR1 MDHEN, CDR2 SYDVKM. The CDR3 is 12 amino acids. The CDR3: CASSLMQTEAFF. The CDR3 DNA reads TGTGCCAGCAGTTTGATGCAGACTGAAGCTTTCTTT.

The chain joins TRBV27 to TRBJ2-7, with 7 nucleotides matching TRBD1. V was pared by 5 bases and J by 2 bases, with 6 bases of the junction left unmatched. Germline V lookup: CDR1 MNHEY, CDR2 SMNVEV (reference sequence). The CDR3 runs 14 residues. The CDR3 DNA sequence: TGTGCCAGCAGTGACCGACAGGGACCCTACGAGCAGTACTTC. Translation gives CASSDRQGPYEQYF.

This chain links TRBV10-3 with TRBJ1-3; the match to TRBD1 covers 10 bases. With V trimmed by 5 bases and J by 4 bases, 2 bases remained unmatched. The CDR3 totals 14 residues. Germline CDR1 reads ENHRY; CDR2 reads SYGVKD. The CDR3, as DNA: TGTGCCATCAGTTCGACAGGGGGCGGAAACACCATATATTTT. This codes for CAISSTGGGNTIYF.

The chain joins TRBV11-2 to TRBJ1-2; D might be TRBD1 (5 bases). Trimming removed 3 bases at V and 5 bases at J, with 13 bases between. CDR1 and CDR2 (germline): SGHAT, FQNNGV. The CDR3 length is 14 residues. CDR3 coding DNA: TGTGCCAGCAGCTTGGGGACCCGGCGATATGGCTACACCTTC. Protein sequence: CASSLGTRRYGYTF.

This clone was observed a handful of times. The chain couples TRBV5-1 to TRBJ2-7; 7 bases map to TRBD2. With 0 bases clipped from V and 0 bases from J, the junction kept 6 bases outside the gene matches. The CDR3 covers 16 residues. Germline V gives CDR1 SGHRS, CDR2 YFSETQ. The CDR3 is CASSLAASGSSYEQYF. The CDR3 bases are TGCGCCAGCAGCTTGGCAGCTAGCGGTAGCTCCTACGAGCAGTACTTC.

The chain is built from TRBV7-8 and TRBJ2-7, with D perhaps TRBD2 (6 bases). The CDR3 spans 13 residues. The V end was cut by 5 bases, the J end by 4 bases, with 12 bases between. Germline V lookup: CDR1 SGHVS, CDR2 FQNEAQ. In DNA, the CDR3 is TGTGCCAGCAGCCGTCTGGGGGGTTACGAGCAGTACTTC. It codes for CASSRLGGYEQYF.

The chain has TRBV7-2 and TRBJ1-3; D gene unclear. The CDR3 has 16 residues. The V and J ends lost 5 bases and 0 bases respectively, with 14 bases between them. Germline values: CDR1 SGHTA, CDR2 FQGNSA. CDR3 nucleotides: TGTGCCAGCAGCCCTTGGACGCCCAGCTCTGGAAACACCATATATTTT. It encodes CASSPWTPSSGNTIYF. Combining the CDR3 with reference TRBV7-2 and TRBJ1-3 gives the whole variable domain GAGVSQSPSNKVTEKGKDVELRCDPISGHTALYWYRQSLGQGLEFLIYFQGNSAPDKSGLPSDRFSAERTGGSVSTLTIQRTQQEDSAVYLCASSPWTPSSGNTIYFGEGSWLTVV.

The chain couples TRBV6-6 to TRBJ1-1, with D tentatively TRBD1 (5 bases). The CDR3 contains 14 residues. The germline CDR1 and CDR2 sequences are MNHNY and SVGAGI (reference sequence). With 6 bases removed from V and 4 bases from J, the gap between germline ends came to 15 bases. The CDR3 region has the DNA TGTGCCAGCAGCCCGTTTCAGGGATCCACTGAAGCTTTCTTT. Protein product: CASSPFQGSTEAFF.

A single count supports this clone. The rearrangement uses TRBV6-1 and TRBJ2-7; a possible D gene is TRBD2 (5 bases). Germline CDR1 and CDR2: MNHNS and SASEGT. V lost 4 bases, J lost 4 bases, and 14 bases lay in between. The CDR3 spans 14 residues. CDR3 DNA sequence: TGTGCCAGCAGTGTACAAGGAGGCCGATACGAGCAGTACTTC. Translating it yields CASSVQGGRYEQYF.

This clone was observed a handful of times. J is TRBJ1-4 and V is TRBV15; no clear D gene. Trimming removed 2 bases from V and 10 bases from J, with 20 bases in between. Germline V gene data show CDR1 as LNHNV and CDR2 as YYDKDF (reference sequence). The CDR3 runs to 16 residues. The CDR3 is CATSRPGKDGPGKLFF. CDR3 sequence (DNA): TGTGCCACCAGCAGACCTGGTAAGGACGGCCCGGGAAAACTGTTTTTT.

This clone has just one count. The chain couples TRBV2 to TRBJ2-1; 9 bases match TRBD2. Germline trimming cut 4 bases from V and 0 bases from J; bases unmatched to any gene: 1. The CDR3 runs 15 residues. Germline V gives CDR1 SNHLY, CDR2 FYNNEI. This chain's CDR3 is CASSGGRASYNEQFF. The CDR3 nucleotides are TGTGCCAGCAGTGGCGGGAGGGCCTCCTACAATGAGCAGTTCTTC.

This CDR3 is CASSPRTSGTDTQYF. The CDR3 nucleotides are TGTGCCAGCTCACCTCGGACTAGCGGAACAGATACGCAGTATTTT. The chain links TRBV18 to TRBJ2-3; 10 bases line up with TRBD2. Trimming cost V 3 bases and J 3 bases; bases outside gene matches: 3. Germline-derived CDR1 and CDR2 are KGHSH and LQKENI. The CDR3 extends over 15 amino acids.

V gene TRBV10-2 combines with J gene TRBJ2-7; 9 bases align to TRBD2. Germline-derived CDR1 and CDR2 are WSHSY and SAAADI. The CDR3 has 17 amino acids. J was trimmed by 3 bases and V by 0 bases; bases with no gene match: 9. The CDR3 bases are TGCGCCAGCAGTGAGTCGGGGGTGGGTAGCGGGAGCTACGAGCAGTACTTC. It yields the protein CASSESGVGSGSYEQYF.

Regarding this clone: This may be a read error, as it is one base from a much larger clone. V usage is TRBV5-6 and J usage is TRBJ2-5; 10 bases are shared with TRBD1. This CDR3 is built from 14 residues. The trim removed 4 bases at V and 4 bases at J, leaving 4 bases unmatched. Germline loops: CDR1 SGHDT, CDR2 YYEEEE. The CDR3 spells CASSLDRGRETQYF. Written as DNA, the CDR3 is TGTGCCAGCAGCCTTGACAGGGGGCGAGAGACCCAGTACTTC.

The CDR3 sequence is CASTSKVYTEAFF. CDR3 in DNA: TGTGCCAGCACGTCGAAAGTATACACTGAAGCTTTCTTT. J is TRBJ1-1 and V is TRBV6-1; D call uncertain. Per the germline V gene, CDR1 is MNHNS and CDR2 is SASEGT. The CDR3 runs 13 residues. Trimming shortened V by 7 bases and J by 3 bases, and 12 bases separated the two germline ends.

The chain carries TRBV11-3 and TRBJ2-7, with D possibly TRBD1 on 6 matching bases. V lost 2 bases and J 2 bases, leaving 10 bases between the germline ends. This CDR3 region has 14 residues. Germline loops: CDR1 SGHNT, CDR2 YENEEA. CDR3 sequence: CASSLRGQTYEQYF. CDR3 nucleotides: TGTGCCAGCAGCTTAAGGGGACAAACCTACGAGCAGTACTTC.

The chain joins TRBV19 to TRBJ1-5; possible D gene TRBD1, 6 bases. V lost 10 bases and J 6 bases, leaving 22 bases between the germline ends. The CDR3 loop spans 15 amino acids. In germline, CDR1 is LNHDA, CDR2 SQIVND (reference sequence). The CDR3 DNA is TGTGCCACCAGCGACGAAACAGGGAGGGCTCAGCCCCAGCATTTT. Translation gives CATSDETGRAQPQHF.

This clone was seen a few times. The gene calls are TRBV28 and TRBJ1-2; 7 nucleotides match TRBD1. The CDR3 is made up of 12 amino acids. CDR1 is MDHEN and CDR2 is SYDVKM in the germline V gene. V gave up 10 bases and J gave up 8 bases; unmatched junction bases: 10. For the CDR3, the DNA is TGTGCCACCCAGGGGGGATGGGACGGCTACACCTTC. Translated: CATQGGWDGYTF.

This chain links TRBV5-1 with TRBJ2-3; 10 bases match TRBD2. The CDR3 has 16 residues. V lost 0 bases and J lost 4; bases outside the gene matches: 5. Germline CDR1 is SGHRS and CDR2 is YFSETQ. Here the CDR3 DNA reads TGCGCCAGCAGCTTGGCCAGCGGGAGGGGGCCAGATACGCAGTATTTT. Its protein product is CASSLASGRGPDTQYF.

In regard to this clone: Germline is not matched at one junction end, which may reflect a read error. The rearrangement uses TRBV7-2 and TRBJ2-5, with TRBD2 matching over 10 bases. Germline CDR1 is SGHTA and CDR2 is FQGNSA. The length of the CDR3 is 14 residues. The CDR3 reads CASSLAGEGETQYF. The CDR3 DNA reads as TGTGCCAGCAGCCTAGCGGGAGAAGGGGAGACCCAGTACTTC.

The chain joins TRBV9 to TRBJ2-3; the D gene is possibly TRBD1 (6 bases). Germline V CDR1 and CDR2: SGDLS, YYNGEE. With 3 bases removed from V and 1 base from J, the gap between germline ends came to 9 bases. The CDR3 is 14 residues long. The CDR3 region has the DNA TGTGCCAGCAGCGCGGACAGAGGCACAGATACGCAGTATTTT. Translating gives CASSADRGTDTQYF.